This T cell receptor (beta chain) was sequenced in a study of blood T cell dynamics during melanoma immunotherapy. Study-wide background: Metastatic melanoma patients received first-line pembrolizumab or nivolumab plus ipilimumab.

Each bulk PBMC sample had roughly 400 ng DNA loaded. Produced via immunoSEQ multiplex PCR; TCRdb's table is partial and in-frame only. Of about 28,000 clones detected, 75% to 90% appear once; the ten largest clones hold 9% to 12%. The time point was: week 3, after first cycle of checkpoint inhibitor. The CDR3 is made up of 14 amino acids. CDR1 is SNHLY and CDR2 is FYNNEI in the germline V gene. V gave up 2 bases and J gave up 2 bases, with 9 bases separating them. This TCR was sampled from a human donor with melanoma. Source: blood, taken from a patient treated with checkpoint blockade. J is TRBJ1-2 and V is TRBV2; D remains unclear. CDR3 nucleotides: TGTGCCAGCAGTGAATGGGGTCAAAACTATGGCTACACCTTC. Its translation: CASSEWGQNYGYTF.